The 26 T cell receptor beta chains reported below all come from one sample, sequenced in a study of CD8 T cells in Susac syndrome. Random hexamers were used to reverse transcribe the RNA input (about 0.5 to 1 ug). A single record per CDR3 protein comes from TCRdb applying MiXCR to the immunoSEQ multiplex PCR reads. The sample shows about 150,000 distinct CDR3 sequences, roughly 92% of them seen only once. Input material: CD4+ T cells from PBMCs. These receptors came from a human donor with multiple sclerosis.

CDR3 sequence (DNA): TGTGCCAGCAGTCTGGGGGACAGGGGTGGCGAGCAGTACTTC. This translates into CASSLGDRGGEQYF. The chain links TRBV12-3 or TRBV12-4 to TRBJ2-7; 10 bases fit TRBD1. The CDR3 is 14 amino acids. V lost 5 bases to trimming and J lost 6 bases; unmatched junction nucleotides: 7.

The chain carries TRBV30 and TRBJ2-1; 12 nucleotides agree with TRBD2. The CDR3 loop spans 19 amino acids. CDR1 is GTSNPN, CDR2 SVGIG, per germline (reference sequence). V trimming: 0 bases; J trimming: 4 bases; junction bases outside the gene matches: 13. In DNA, the CDR3 is TGTGCCTGGAGTGTTGGGAAACTAGCGGGGGGACAAAGATACAATGAGCAGTTCTTC. Translating gives CAWSVGKLAGGQRYNEQFF.

The rearrangement joins TRBV7-8 to TRBJ2-3; the match to TRBD2 covers 10 bases. Germline V lookup: CDR1 SGHVS, CDR2 FQNEAQ. Germline trimming cut 1 base from V and 5 bases from J; bases unmatched to any gene: 9. This CDR3 has 17 residues. This CDR3 is CASSLVSGGFEGDTQYF. The DNA for the CDR3 is TGTGCCAGCAGCTTAGTTAGCGGGGGGTTTGAAGGAGATACGCAGTATTTT.

The chain uses TRBV27 and TRBJ2-7, with 9 bases matching TRBD2. V was pared by 2 bases and J by 2 bases, with 13 bases of the junction left unmatched. Germline CDR1 is MNHEY and CDR2 is SMNVEV (reference sequence). The CDR3 totals 18 residues. In nucleotides, the CDR3 is TGTGCCAGCAGTTTAACGCCACTGTCGGGCGGGAGGGCCTACGAGCAGTACTTC. It translates to CASSLTPLSGGRAYEQYF.

This sequence joins TRBV6-1 and TRBJ2-7; either TRBD1 or TRBD2 may supply D (5 bases each). CDR1 MNHNS and CDR2 SASEGT come from the germline V gene. The CDR3 sequence is 16 residues long. Trimming shortened V by 3 bases and J by 7 bases, and 22 bases separated the two germline ends. As DNA, the CDR3 is TGTGCCAGCAGTGACCCTGGGGGTGCCATCTTGGGAGAGCAGTACTTC. As protein: CASSDPGGAILGEQYF.

The V call is TRBV10-3, the J call TRBJ1-1; D ambiguous. The CDR3 length is 12 residues. Germline-derived CDR1 and CDR2 are ENHRY and SYGVKD. V gave up 8 bases and J gave up 2 bases, with 9 bases separating them. The CDR3 region is CAISTGNTEAFF. The CDR3 DNA is TGTGCCATCTCGACGGGAAACACTGAAGCTTTCTTT.

The chain has TRBV4-2 and TRBJ2-3, with 8 bases that match TRBD1. Germline CDR1 reads LGHNA; CDR2 reads YNFKEQ. The trim removed 0 bases at V and 1 base at J, leaving 0 bases unmatched. There are 15 residues in the CDR3. CDR3 DNA sequence: TGTGCCAGCAGCCAAGAGACAGGGGGCACAGATACGCAGTATTTT. Encoded protein: CASSQETGGTDTQYF.

The rearrangement links TRBV19 to TRBJ1-5; D is undetermined. Germline CDR1 reads LNHDA; CDR2 reads SQIVND (reference sequence). Trimming left V 6 bases short and J 3 bases short, with 6 bases between. The CDR3 has 12 residues. The CDR3 region has the DNA TGTGCCAGTAGGAGGGACAATCAGCCCCAGCATTTT. Translation: CASRRDNQPQHF. The full variable domain, rest sourced from reference TRBV19 and TRBJ1-5, is DGGITQSPKYLFRKEGQNVTLSCEQNLNHDAMYWYRQDPGQGLRLIYYSQIVNDFQKGDIAEGYSVSREKKESFPLTVTSAQKNPTAFYLCASRRDNQPQHFGDGTRLSIL.

This chain uses TRBV5-6 with TRBJ1-6; D perhaps matches TRBD1 (5 bases). Germline V gene lookup returns CDR1 SGHDT and CDR2 YYEEEE. The CDR3 covers 14 residues. The V and J ends lost 0 bases and 8 bases respectively, with 9 bases between them. The DNA of the CDR3 is TGTGCCAGCAGCTTGGTAACAGGCGATTCACCCCTCCACTTT. Amino acid sequence: CASSLVTGDSPLHF.

In this sample, this clonotype turned up a few times. V is TRBV28 and J is TRBJ2-5; perhaps TRBD1 as D (6 bases). This CDR3 has 14 amino acids. The V gene's germline CDR1 is MDHEN and CDR2 SYDVKM. V was pared by 4 bases and J by 5 bases, with 14 bases between. CDR3: CASSSPGAGETQYF. In nucleotides, the CDR3 is TGTGCCAGCAGTTCGCCAGGGGCAGGGGAGACCCAGTACTTC.

The rearrangement joins TRBV3-1 to TRBJ2-5; D is perhaps TRBD2 (5 bases). The CDR3 length is 15 residues. Germline V gene lookup returns CDR1 LGHDT and CDR2 YNNKEL (reference sequence). The V gene lost 2 bases and the J gene lost 2 bases, with 12 bases spanning the gap. CDR3 residues: CASSQNLGGQETQYF. The CDR3 bases are TGTGCCAGCAGCCAAAATTTAGGAGGACAAGAGACCCAGTACTTC.

The V call is TRBV29-1, the J call TRBJ1-2, with D tentatively TRBD1 (5 bases). The CDR3 is made up of 11 amino acids. Germline V gene sequence: CDR1 SQVTM, CDR2 ANQGSEA. Trimming removed 4 bases from V and 7 bases from J, with 10 bases in between. CDR3 nucleotide sequence: TGCAGCGTTGCAGGCCAGGGTGGCTACACCTTC. Amino acid sequence: CSVAGQGGYTF.

In the case of this clonotype: At one boundary the junction diverges from the germline segment, which might be a read error. The V and J genes are TRBV18 and TRBJ1-1; D not resolved. Germline V gives CDR1 KGHSH, CDR2 LQKENI. CDR3 length: 11 residues. In DNA, the CDR3 is TGTGCCAGCTCACCACCCGGGGAAGTTTTCTTT. Translated: CASSPPGEVFF.

The chain links TRBV20-1 to TRBJ2-5; a possible D gene is TRBD2 (7 bases). Deletions cut 3 bases from V and 5 bases from J, with 22 bases between. This CDR3 spans 16 amino acids. Germline CDR1 reads DFQATT; CDR2 reads SNEGSKA (reference sequence). CDR3 nucleotides: TGCAGTGCTAGTCGTTTTGGGGGGGCCCGTATGGAGACCCAGTACTTC. This translates into CSASRFGGARMETQYF.

V and J are TRBV24-1 and TRBJ2-4; D is possibly TRBD2 (6 bases). V shed 4 bases and J shed 15 bases, with 15 bases lying between them. The germline CDR1 and CDR2 sequences are KGHDR and SFDVKD. There are 12 residues in the CDR3. The CDR3 DNA reads as TGTGCCACCAGTGACACCGGGGGACCCTCGTACTTC. Its translation is CATSDTGGPSYF.

The chain links TRBV29-1 to TRBJ2-3; a possible D gene is TRBD2 (5 bases). V lost 3 bases and J 4 bases, leaving 11 bases between the germline ends. This CDR3 has 13 amino acids. Germline V gives CDR1 SQVTM, CDR2 ANQGSEA. The CDR3 DNA reads TGCAGCGTTGACCCGGGGTACTCAGATACGCAGTATTTT. Residues: CSVDPGYSDTQYF.

The CDR3 DNA reads TGCGCCAGCAGCTTGCAGGCTGGCGAGAAGACCCAGTACTTC. As protein: CASSLQAGEKTQYF. This chain connects TRBV5-1 to TRBJ2-5; D remains unclear. Looked up from germline, CDR1 is SGHRS and CDR2 is YFSETQ. The CDR3 consists of 14 residues. V lost 1 base to trimming and J lost 6 bases, with 13 bases between them.

The CDR3 here is CASSSQGEQYF. Written as DNA, the CDR3 is TGCGCCAGCAGCTCACAGGGCGAGCAGTACTTC. This rearrangement joins TRBV5-1 to TRBJ2-7; the D gene is possibly TRBD1 (6 bases). Per germline, CDR1 SGHRS and CDR2 YFSETQ. The CDR3 runs to 11 residues. V gave up 3 bases and J gave up 6 bases, with 7 bases separating them.

V usage is TRBV5-1 and J usage is TRBJ2-5; D not certain. Trimming removed 4 bases from V and 1 base from J, with 8 bases in between. The CDR3 sequence is 13 residues long. Germline CDR1 is SGHRS and CDR2 is YFSETQ. The CDR3 here is CASSRWGQETQYF. The CDR3, as DNA: TGCGCCAGCAGCCGGTGGGGCCAAGAGACCCAGTACTTC.

This sequence joins TRBV2 and TRBJ1-6, with D unclear. The ends were cut back, 7 bases at V and 10 bases at J, with 11 bases in the middle. The CDR3 totals 12 residues. Germline V gene sequence: CDR1 SNHLY, CDR2 FYNNEI. Written as DNA, the CDR3 is TGTGCCAGCATCAGAGCTTCATCACCCCTCCACTTT. It yields the protein CASIRASSPLHF.

The rearrangement links TRBV30 to TRBJ2-1, with a tentative D call TRBD1 (6 bases). CDR3 length: 15 residues. Looked up from germline, CDR1 is GTSNPN and CDR2 is SVGIG (reference sequence). V was pared by 4 bases and J by 1 base, with 14 bases between. CDR3 nucleotide sequence: TGTGCCTGGACCCCAGGGGCTTCTTCCTACAATGAGCAGTTCTTC. The encoded protein is CAWTPGASSYNEQFF.

DNA of the CDR3: TGCGCCAGCAGCCAAGGACAGGGAATTCCCTACGAGCAGTACTTC. Translation gives CASSQGQGIPYEQYF. This chain joins TRBV4-1 and TRBJ2-7; 7 nucleotides line up with TRBD1. This CDR3 comprises 15 residues. Germline assignment: CDR1 MGHRA and CDR2 YSYEKL. V shed 1 base, J shed 2 bases, and the junction held 5 bases outside the gene matches.

The V and J genes are TRBV18 and TRBJ1-1, with D uncertain. Germline assignment: CDR1 KGHSH and CDR2 LQKENI. This CDR3 is 16 amino acids long. V gave up 4 bases and J gave up 1 base, with 16 bases separating them. CDR3 residues: CASSRNGELRNTEAFF. The CDR3 DNA reads as TGTGCCAGCTCACGCAACGGGGAGTTGAGGAACACTGAAGCTTTCTTT.

The V and J genes are TRBV2 and TRBJ1-1; 8 bases line up with TRBD1. V shed 5 bases, J shed 4 bases, and the junction held 9 bases outside the gene matches. The V gene's germline CDR1 is SNHLY and CDR2 FYNNEI. The CDR3 sequence is 15 residues long. The CDR3 protein is CASSLRGLGVTEAFF. The CDR3 DNA is TGTGCCAGCAGTCTCAGGGGGCTAGGTGTCACTGAAGCTTTCTTT.

This clonotype occurred once. This rearrangement joins TRBV28 to TRBJ1-6; possibly TRBD1 for D (5 bases). Looked up from germline, CDR1 is MDHEN and CDR2 is SYDVKM. The CDR3 runs to 18 residues. Deletions cut 8 bases from V and 2 bases from J, with 22 bases between. The CDR3 coding sequence is TGTGCCAGCGGGATTATGTTATTAGGGGTCGCCTATAATTCACCCCTCCACTTT. Residues: CASGIMLLGVAYNSPLHF.

This chain joins TRBV11-2 and TRBJ2-7; perhaps TRBD1 as D (6 bases). V was pared by 1 base and J by 2 bases, with 15 bases between. CDR3 length equals 16 residues. Germline-derived CDR1 and CDR2 are SGHAT and FQNNGV. The DNA of the CDR3 is TGTGCCAGCAGCTTAGTACCGAGGGGGACACCCTACGAGCAGTACTTC. Encoded protein: CASSLVPRGTPYEQYF. Together with reference TRBV11-2 and TRBJ2-7, the CDR3 gives the full variable domain: EAGVAQSPRYKIIEKRQSVAFWCNPISGHATLYWYQQILGQGPKLLIQFQNNGVVDDSQLPKDRFSAERLKGVDSTLKIQPAKLEDSAVYLCASSLVPRGTPYEQYFGPGTRLTVT.